Each of the 3 T cell receptor beta chains below was sequenced from the same sample in a study of CD8+ T cells in alopecia areata (dated by TCRdb to 2016 to 2019). Cells from mouse cutaneous lymph nodes were pooled, stained for CD4, CD8alpha, NKG2D, NKG2ACE and other markers, and then sorted on a BD Influx. Receptors were amplified or captured by the immunoSEQ multiplex PCR assay. RNA was extracted from all samples and reverse transcribed into cDNA, which served as template for TCR sequencing. TCRdb holds this immuneACCESS table with in-frame rearrangements only. Some clones are missing; in checked studies, unresolved V genes explain under half, and the rest has no known cause. Across this sample, around 290,000 clones were tabulated and none appeared just once. The ten largest clones take up 1.2% of the sample. The source material was CD4+ T cells sorted from a lymph node. The receptors were gathered from a C3H/HeJ mouse with alopecia areata. The MHC haplotype for this mouse line is H2-k.

On this clone itself: Gene names and germline match the mouse. The read ends 4 residues early relative to the CDR3; the germline J gene fills the gap. J is TRBJ2-7 and V is TRBV19; TRBD2 agrees at 11 bases. Trimming took 4 bases from V and 3 from J; bases not matched to a gene: 3. The CDR3 length is 14 residues. Germline loops: CDR1 FNHDT, CDR2 SITEND (reference sequence). This CDR3 reads CASSRTGGFYEQYF. The part of the CDR3 DNA that was read is TGTGCCAGCAGTCGGACTGGGGGGTTCTAT.

This clone was observed a handful of times. Mouse gene names apply. Read sequence stops 4 residues before the CDR3 end, and the germline J gene provides the missing end. The V and J genes are TRBV14 and TRBJ2-7; TRBD1 agrees at 7 bases. There are 14 residues in the CDR3. Looked up from germline, CDR1 is SGHDT and CDR2 is FRDEAV. V was clipped by 0 bases and J by 3 bases; unmatched bases: 3. CDR3 sequence: CASSFWDSLYEQYF. The CDR3 DNA, read in part, is TGTGCCAGCAGTTTCTGGGACAGTCTCTAT.

To note about this clone: The listed genes are named as in mouse. The missing CDR3 end, 3 residues past where the read stops, is filled in from the germline J gene. Other nucleotide sequences in the sample specify the same CDR3. The chain uses TRBV19 and TRBJ1-6; D perhaps matches TRBD1 (5 bases). TRBJ1-6 is placed among ORFs of uncertain function. V shed 2 bases and J shed 0 bases, with 6 bases lying between them. The CDR3 consists of 15 residues. The germline gives CDR1 FNHDT, CDR2 SITEND (reference sequence). The CDR3 sequence is CASSIGGSYNSPLYF. CDR3 DNA, as far as it was read: TGTGCCAGCAGTATTGGGGGTTCCTATAATTCGCCC.